Shown below are 27 T cell receptor beta chains from a single sample sequenced in a study of blood T cell repertoires in COVID-19. The assay was immunoSEQ multiplex PCR, and TCRdb's table has in-frame clones only and misses some. The sample holds over 150,000 clones, 75% to 90% seen once. The specimen was PBMCs or T cells enriched from blood (not recorded which). Source of these receptors: a middle-aged man who had recovered from COVID-19.

The chain recombines TRBV3-1 (or the pseudogene TRBV3-2) with TRBJ2-1; 8 bases map to TRBD2. This CDR3 comprises 16 residues. V shed 3 bases and J 5 bases; nucleotides not matched to a gene: 9. Per the germline V gene, CDR1 is LGHDT and CDR2 is YNNKEL (reference sequence). The CDR3 protein is CASSQMKRGRDNEQFF. The CDR3 DNA is TGTGCCAGCAGCCAGATGAAGCGGGGGCGGGACAATGAGCAGTTCTTC.

The genes are TRBV11-2 and TRBJ2-2, with a weak D call TRBD1 (6 bases). This CDR3 is built from 14 residues. Germline-derived CDR1 and CDR2 are SGHAT and FQNNGV. V lost 1 base and J lost 5, with 8 bases in between. CDR3 region: CASSLATGTGELFF. CDR3 DNA sequence: TGTGCCAGCAGCTTAGCTACAGGGACCGGGGAGCTGTTTTTT.

This clone was recorded once. The CDR3 nucleotides are TGTGCCAGCAGCCCGGACAGTTATGGCTACACCTTC. The encoded protein is CASSPDSYGYTF. V and J are TRBV7-8 and TRBJ1-2; D perhaps matches TRBD1 (6 bases). The CDR3 totals 12 residues. The germline V gene encodes CDR1 SGHVS and CDR2 FQNEAQ. V lost 5 bases and J lost 5, with 9 bases in between.

The V call is TRBV5-6, the J call TRBJ1-1; D gene ambiguous. This CDR3 is 13 amino acids long. Trimming cost V 8 bases and J 1 base, with 12 bases left between them. Germline CDR1 reads SGHDT; CDR2 reads YYEEEE. The CDR3 region has the DNA TGTGCCAGTAAACCGGGTTCGAACACTGAAGCTTTCTTT. Its protein product is CASKPGSNTEAFF.

The V gene is TRBV7-8, the J gene TRBJ1-5, with 9 bases that match TRBD1. This CDR3 region has 15 residues. The germline V gene has CDR1 SGHVS and CDR2 FQNEAQ. V lost 5 bases to trimming and J lost 4 bases; unmatched junction nucleotides: 6. CDR3 DNA sequence: TGTGCCAGCAGCCTTACAGGGGGCTTTAATCAGCCCCAGCATTTT. As protein: CASSLTGGFNQPQHF.

V usage is TRBV30 and J usage is TRBJ2-7, with 9 positions matching TRBD1. Germline V CDR1 and CDR2: GTSNPN, SVGIG (reference sequence). This CDR3 comprises 13 residues. J gave up 5 bases and V 1 base, and 3 bases lay outside the gene matches. The CDR3 here is CAWSGTGANEQYF. The CDR3, as DNA: TGTGCCTGGAGTGGGACAGGGGCCAACGAGCAGTACTTC. Using reference TRBV30 and TRBJ2-7 for the parts outside the CDR3, the full variable domain is SQTIHQWPATLVQPVGSPLSLECTVEGTSNPNLYWYRQAAGRGLQLLFYSVGIGQISSEVPQNLSASRPQDRQFILSSKKLLLSDSGFYLCAWSGTGANEQYFGPGTRLTVT.

This clone showed up just a few times. This sample includes further DNA sequences coding for the same CDR3. The chain recombines TRBV3-1 (or the pseudogene TRBV3-2) with TRBJ1-6; 7 bases are a match to TRBD1. Looked up from germline, CDR1 is LGHDT and CDR2 is YNNKEL (reference sequence). V was pared by 1 base and J by 6 bases, with 0 bases of the junction left unmatched. This CDR3 has 14 residues. The CDR3 reads CASSQGQGNSPLHF. For the CDR3, the DNA is TGTGCCAGCAGCCAAGGACAGGGTAATTCACCCCTCCACTTT.

This CDR3 reads CASNSGQGLNTEAFF. CDR3 DNA: TGTGCCAGCAACTCAGGGCAGGGCTTGAACACTGAAGCTTTCTTT. The chain carries TRBV9 and TRBJ1-1; D is perhaps TRBD1 (5 bases). Germline CDR1 is SGDLS and CDR2 is YYNGEE. V was shortened by 6 bases and J by 0 bases, with 15 bases between the two germline ends. The CDR3 has 15 residues. The full variable domain, completed using reference TRBV9 and TRBJ1-1, is DSGVTQTPKHLITATGQRVTLRCSPRSGDLSVYWYQQSLDQGLQFLIQYYNGEERAKGNILERFSAQQFPDLHSELNLSSLELGDSALYFCASNSGQGLNTEAFFGQGTRLTVV.

A single count supports this clone. The chain links TRBV9 to TRBJ2-1; 13 bases are a match to TRBD2. CDR1 and CDR2 from the germline V gene are SGDLS and YYNGEE. Trimming took 1 base from V and 8 from J; bases not matched to a gene: 6. The CDR3 consists of 16 residues. The CDR3 region is CASSVSLAGGGDEQFF. The DNA of the CDR3 is TGTGCCAGCAGCGTATCACTAGCGGGAGGGGGGGATGAGCAGTTCTTC. Filled out from reference TRBV9 and TRBJ2-1, the complete variable domain reads DSGVTQTPKHLITATGQRVTLRCSPRSGDLSVYWYQQSLDQGLQFLIQYYNGEERAKGNILERFSAQQFPDLHSELNLSSLELGDSALYFCASSVSLAGGGDEQFFGPGTRLTVL.

This clone has a single count. The V call is TRBV18, the J call TRBJ1-5; D unresolved. The germline V and J ends were trimmed by 0 bases and 5 bases, with 5 bases remaining between them. CDR1 is KGHSH and CDR2 is LQKENI in the germline V gene. The CDR3 contains 13 residues. The CDR3 sequence: CASSPPGDQPQHF. The CDR3 DNA reads as TGTGCCAGCTCACCACCGGGAGATCAGCCCCAGCATTTT.

The table lists this clone with a count of one. V and J are TRBV12-5 and TRBJ1-5; 7 nucleotides align to TRBD1. Germline CDR1 reads LGHNT; CDR2 reads FRNRAP. The V and J ends lost 5 bases and 1 base, in that order; junction bases with no gene match: 8. The CDR3 totals 16 residues. CDR3: CASGMAGTASNQPQHF. In DNA form, the CDR3 reads TGTGCTAGTGGTATGGCCGGGACAGCAAGCAATCAGCCCCAGCATTTT.

V and J are TRBV6-5 and TRBJ1-5; 8 bases match TRBD1. Germline-derived CDR1 and CDR2 are MNHEY and SVGAGI. The ends lost 4 bases at V and 6 bases at J; junction bases unmatched: 5. CDR3 length equals 14 residues. In DNA form, the CDR3 reads TGTGCCAGCAGTTGGACAGGGCCAGGTCAGCCCCAGCATTTT. This sequence encodes CASSWTGPGQPQHF.

This chain joins TRBV7-8 and TRBJ1-2, with no clear D. Trimming took off 5 bases at V and 4 bases at J, with 14 bases between the two ends. The CDR3 is made up of 14 amino acids. Germline assignment: CDR1 SGHVS and CDR2 FQNEAQ. This CDR3 is CASSRAQVLYGYTF. The CDR3 region has the DNA TGTGCCAGCAGCCGGGCGCAGGTACTCTATGGCTACACCTTC.

The chain links TRBV11-2 to TRBJ2-1; 7 nucleotides align to TRBD2. Germline CDR1 SGHAT, CDR2 FQNNGV. J lost 12 bases, V lost 2 bases, and 19 bases had no gene match. The CDR3 is made up of 17 amino acids. The CDR3 reads CASSLFRGESPLEGQFF. The CDR3 DNA follows: TGTGCCAGCAGCTTATTTCGGGGGGAGAGCCCTCTTGAGGGGCAGTTCTTC.

The chain uses TRBV2 and TRBJ2-3; the match to TRBD2 covers 7 bases. This CDR3 comprises 15 residues. CDR1 and CDR2 (germline): SNHLY, FYNNEI. Trimming at V came to 6 bases and at J to 7 bases, leaving 13 bases not matched to a gene. The CDR3 is CASRGGRAQGNTQYF. CDR3 DNA: TGTGCCAGCAGGGGGGGGAGGGCGCAGGGAAATACGCAGTATTTT.

The J gene is TRBJ2-7, the V gene TRBV2, with 9 bases fitting TRBD1. Germline V gene sequence: CDR1 SNHLY, CDR2 FYNNEI. The CDR3 consists of 12 residues. V was clipped by 6 bases and J by 7 bases; unmatched bases: 4. CDR3 loop: CASSPTGGEQYF. The CDR3 DNA follows: TGTGCCAGCAGCCCGACAGGGGGGGAGCAGTACTTC.

V is TRBV6-4 and J is TRBJ1-5; TRBD1 is a possible D gene (6 bases). From germline, CDR1 is MRHNA and CDR2 SNTAGT. The CDR3 covers 15 residues. Trimming removed 2 bases at V and 0 bases at J, with 8 bases between. The CDR3 loop is CASSDRTVSNQPQHF. CDR3 sequence (DNA): TGTGCCAGCAGTGACAGGACAGTTAGCAATCAGCCCCAGCATTTT.

The CDR3 region has the DNA TGTGCCAGCAGGTTAACGGGGGGATCTAGCACAGATACGCAGTATTTT. It is translated as CASRLTGGSSTDTQYF. The chain carries TRBV2 and TRBJ2-3; 7 nucleotides line up with TRBD2. Germline CDR1 reads SNHLY; CDR2 reads FYNNEI. Losses at the gene ends were 6 bases for V and 0 bases for J; bases not matched to a gene: 9. The CDR3 sequence is 16 residues long.

This chain links TRBV10-2 with TRBJ1-1, with 8 bases identical to TRBD1. V was pared by 10 bases and J by 7 bases, with 5 bases of the junction left unmatched. The CDR3 runs 11 residues. Looked up from germline, CDR1 is WSHSY and CDR2 is SAAADI. The CDR3 region has the DNA TGCGCCACCAGGACAGGGATTGAAGCTTTCTTT. Translated: CATRTGIEAFF.

This chain joins TRBV6-5 and TRBJ1-2; possible D gene TRBD1, 6 bases. The CDR3 runs to 14 residues. CDR1 and CDR2 (germline): MNHEY, SVGAGI. Trimming left V 7 bases short and J 5 bases short, with 17 bases between. CDR3 nucleotide sequence: TGTGCCAGCACCCTGGGGGGGGCGCGGTATGGCTACACCTTC. This encodes CASTLGGARYGYTF.

This clone has only one observation. The CDR3 DNA reads TGCGCCAGCAGCCAAGAACTTAGGGGGCCACTAATGAACACTGAAGCTTTCTTT. As protein: CASSQELRGPLMNTEAFF. J is TRBJ1-1 and V is TRBV4-1; 7 nucleotides match TRBD1. Per the germline V gene, CDR1 is MGHRA and CDR2 is YSYEKL. The length of the CDR3 is 18 residues. V lost 0 bases to trimming and J lost 0 bases; unmatched junction nucleotides: 10.

This clone was seen only once. The chain joins TRBV2 to TRBJ1-2; D perhaps matches TRBD1 (6 bases). CDR3 size: 13 residues. V was trimmed by 4 bases and J by 7 bases, leaving 13 bases between them. In germline, CDR1 is SNHLY, CDR2 FYNNEI. The chain's CDR3 is CASSADSGAGYTF. CDR3 nucleotide sequence: TGTGCCAGCAGTGCCGACTCAGGGGCTGGCTACACCTTC.

V is TRBV24-1 and J is TRBJ2-2; 8 bases match TRBD1. V was clipped by 9 bases and J by 6 bases; unmatched bases: 5. The CDR3 extends over 13 amino acids. The germline gives CDR1 KGHDR, CDR2 SFDVKD. DNA for the CDR3: TGTGCCACCGGGGGGACAGGCCCCGGGGAGCTGTTTTTT. Translation: CATGGTGPGELFF.

This clone was observed a handful of times. The V gene is TRBV27, the J gene TRBJ2-7; TRBD1 aligns across 7 bases. Germline CDR1 MNHEY, CDR2 SMNVEV (reference sequence). The CDR3 loop spans 14 amino acids. V dropped 4 bases and J dropped 7; count of bases not matched to a gene: 10. The CDR3 region is CASSSGQELREQYF. The CDR3, as DNA: TGTGCCAGCAGTTCCGGACAGGAACTACGTGAGCAGTACTTC.

The J gene is TRBJ1-2, the V gene TRBV23-1; 7 bases are shared with TRBD1. TRBV23-1 is annotated as an ORF whose role is uncertain. The trim removed 2 bases at V and 3 bases at J, leaving 6 bases unmatched. The CDR3 loop spans 15 amino acids. CDR3 in amino acids: CASSQPRQGYYGYTF. In DNA, the CDR3 is TGCGCCAGCAGTCAACCGAGACAGGGCTACTATGGCTACACCTTC.

V gene TRBV12-3 or TRBV12-4 combines with J gene TRBJ1-5; the D is unclear. V was pared by 3 bases and J by 11 bases, with 8 bases between. CDR3 length: 11 residues. In nucleotides, the CDR3 is TGTGCCAGCAGTTTCTCCGGGGCCCAGCATTTT. Its translation: CASSFSGAQHF.

This chain links TRBV10-2 with TRBJ2-7; 7 bases map to TRBD2. V trimming: 10 bases; J trimming: 2 bases; junction bases outside the gene matches: 8. Germline V lookup: CDR1 WSHSY, CDR2 SAAADI. The CDR3 extends over 13 amino acids. For the CDR3, the DNA is TGCGCCACCTCTAGCGGCTACGCCTACGAGCAGTACTTC. Translated: CATSSGYAYEQYF.